A selection of T cell receptor beta chains follows, all from one sample in a study of blood T cell repertoires in COVID-19. Profiled with immunoSEQ multiplex PCR; TCRdb holds only in-frame clones, not every one. Of under 300,000 clones in the sample, more than 75% were seen once. Sequencing was performed on PBMCs or T cells enriched from blood (not recorded which). The receptors shown here come from a woman aged 40 to 50 with acute COVID-19. CDR3s include the opening cysteine and the closing phenylalanine or tryptophan. Fields, in order: CDR3 protein, CDR3 DNA, J gene, clone size, D gene, V gene. D genes are given only for firm matches. Clone sizes are given selectively: once, few, many, or a class where the clone is expanded.

CDR3: CASSTSARGYNQPQHF
DNA: TGTGCCAGCAGTACGTCTGCCAGGGGATACAATCAGCCCCAGCATTTT
J: TRBJ1-5
size: once
D: .
V: TRBV6-2/TRBV6-3

CDR3: CSVTDRTGVEQYF
DNA: TGCAGCGTTACCGACCGAACAGGGGTCGAGCAGTACTTC
J: TRBJ2-7
size: few
D: TRBD1
V: TRBV29-1

CDR3: CASEGDYGYTF
DNA: TGTGCCAGTGAGGGGGACTATGGCTACACCTTC
J: TRBJ1-2
size: few
D: .
V: TRBV12-3/TRBV12-4

CDR3: CASSLAGGAVGYTF
DNA: TGTGCCAGCAGCTTAGCAGGGGGCGCGGTTGGCTACACCTTC
J: TRBJ1-2
size: once
D: TRBD1
V: TRBV11-2

CDR3: CASKWEENSPLHF
DNA: TGTGCCAGCAAATGGGAGGAGAATTCACCCCTCCACTTT
J: TRBJ1-6
size: .
D: .
V: TRBV2

CDR3: CASSLANYYNEQFF
DNA: TGCGCCAGCAGCTTGGCGAACTACTACAATGAGCAGTTCTTC
J: TRBJ2-1
size: .
D: .
V: TRBV5-1

CDR3: CASSYRTLNSGNEQFF
DNA: TGTGCCAGCAGTTACCGGACACTGAATAGCGGTAATGAGCAGTTCTTC
J: TRBJ2-1
size: .
D: .
V: TRBV6-5

CDR3: CATSRGLAVTDTQYF
DNA: TGTGCCACCAGCAGAGGACTAGCGGTCACAGATACGCAGTATTTT
J: TRBJ2-3
size: .
D: TRBD2
V: TRBV15

CDR3: CASSMRGLSHEQYF
DNA: TGTGCCAGTAGTATGCGAGGACTCTCGCACGAGCAGTACTTC
J: TRBJ2-7
size: .
D: .
V: TRBV19

CDR3: CATAFEGRTETQYF
DNA: TGTGCCACCGCTTTTGAGGGAAGAACGGAGACCCAGTACTTC
J: TRBJ2-5
size: .
D: .
V: TRBV10-3

CDR3: CASSPGPGKIHYGYTF
DNA: TGTGCCAGCTCACCCGGACCGGGGAAGATACACTATGGCTACACCTTC
J: TRBJ1-2
size: .
D: .
V: TRBV18

CDR3: CASSQDVGVSYEQYF
DNA: TGCGCCAGCAGCCAAGATGTGGGAGTGTCCTACGAGCAGTACTTC
J: TRBJ2-7
size: .
D: .
V: TRBV4-1

CDR3: CASSLDRGRNTEAFF
DNA: TGCGCCAGCAGCTTGGACAGGGGGCGAAACACTGAAGCTTTCTTT
J: TRBJ1-1
size: .
D: TRBD1
V: TRBV5-1

CDR3: CASSPTSGSPSGANVLTF
DNA: TGTGCCAGCTCCCCAACTAGCGGGAGTCCCTCTGGGGCCAACGTCCTGACTTTC
J: TRBJ2-6
size: .
D: TRBD2
V: TRBV18